The next 17 T cell receptor beta chains were all read from a single sample in a study of control samples from healthy donors and cancer patients. Measured with immunoSEQ multiplex PCR; TCRdb has only the in-frame clones, and not every one. The sample carries a few thousand clones, approximately 85% recorded once. Specimen: formalin-fixed, paraffin-embedded tissue. The receptors were sampled from a female donor with lung cancer.

The gene calls are TRBV6-5 and TRBJ1-4; TRBD1 matches at 8 bases. Unmatched junction bases numbered 7, after V lost 2 bases and J lost 8 bases. The CDR3 totals 15 residues. Germline loops: CDR1 MNHEY, CDR2 SVGAGI. As DNA, the CDR3 is TGTGCCAGCAGTTACGACAGGGGCGCAGGGGAAAAACTGTTTTTT. Its translation is CASSYDRGAGEKLFF.

Only a few counts were recorded for this clone. This rearrangement joins TRBV7-3 to TRBJ1-6; the D gene is possibly TRBD1 (5 bases). Per the germline V gene, CDR1 is SGHTA and CDR2 is FQGTGA. The CDR3 spans 15 residues. Trimming cost V 1 base and J 6 bases, with 10 bases left between them. The CDR3 here is CASSLNPGSNSPLHF. The CDR3 bases are TGTGCCAGCAGCTTAAATCCAGGGAGTAATTCACCCCTCCACTTT.

The chain is built from TRBV27 and TRBJ1-6; a possible D gene is TRBD1 (5 bases). The CDR3 covers 15 residues. Germline lookup yields CDR1 MNHEY and CDR2 SMNVEV (reference sequence). With 6 bases removed from V and 6 bases from J, the gap between germline ends came to 15 bases. The CDR3 is CASSLGAQGNSPLHF. CDR3 coding DNA: TGTGCCAGCAGCTTAGGTGCGCAGGGTAATTCACCCCTCCACTTT.

The chain combines TRBV27 with TRBJ2-1; D possibly corresponds to TRBD2 (5 bases). V lost 2 bases, J lost 6 bases, and 8 bases lay in between. This CDR3 contains 13 residues. Germline CDR1 MNHEY, CDR2 SMNVEV (reference sequence). The CDR3 loop is CASSLGLANEQFF. CDR3 coding DNA: TGTGCCAGCAGTTTAGGCCTAGCCAATGAGCAGTTCTTC.

The chain has TRBV12-3 or TRBV12-4 and TRBJ1-1, with no clear D. The CDR3 runs 13 residues. V lost 2 bases and J lost 5, with 9 bases in between. The CDR3 nucleotides are TGTGCCAGCAGTTTAATTGACGGAACTGAAGCTTTCTTT. Protein: CASSLIDGTEAFF.

This chain joins TRBV5-6 and TRBJ1-3; possibly TRBD1 for D (5 bases). The germline V gene encodes CDR1 SGHDT and CDR2 YYEEEE. The V end was cut by 2 bases, the J end by 2 bases, with 11 bases between. The CDR3 length is 15 residues. CDR3: CASSLEGPAGNTIYF. The CDR3, as DNA: TGTGCCAGCAGCTTAGAGGGGCCGGCTGGAAACACCATATATTTT.

The chain is built from TRBV5-1 and TRBJ2-2, with a tentative D call TRBD1 (6 bases). Trimming cost V 5 bases and J 1 base, with 12 bases left between them. The CDR3 is 15 residues long. CDR1 and CDR2 from the germline V gene are SGHRS and YFSETQ. The CDR3 coding sequence is TGCGCCAGCAGACCAACAGGGATGAACACCGGGGAGCTGTTTTTT. This translates into CASRPTGMNTGELFF. Using reference TRBV5-1 and TRBJ2-2 for the parts outside the CDR3, the full variable domain is KAGVTQTPRYLIKTRGQQVTLSCSPISGHRSVSWYQQTPGQGLQFLFEYFSETQRNKGNFPGRFSGRQFSNSRSEMNVSTLELGDSALYLCASRPTGMNTGELFFGEGSRLTVL.

The V gene is TRBV29-1, the J gene TRBJ2-3, with no clear D. The V gene lost 6 bases and the J gene lost 2 bases, with 12 bases spanning the gap. Per the germline V gene, CDR1 is SQVTM and CDR2 is ANQGSEA. The CDR3 contains 13 residues. DNA of the CDR3: TGCAGCGTCTTTGGGGTTTTCACAGATACGCAGTATTTT. It yields the protein CSVFGVFTDTQYF.

J is TRBJ1-1 and V is TRBV7-3; possible D gene TRBD1, 5 bases. V was pared by 0 bases and J by 4 bases, with 15 bases between. Germline-derived CDR1 and CDR2 are SGHTA and FQGTGA. The CDR3 extends over 16 amino acids. CDR3 nucleotides: TGTGCCAGCAGCTTAACGTCGGCGGGGCTCGGCACTGAAGCTTTCTTT. Translated, it gives CASSLTSAGLGTEAFF.

The rearrangement links TRBV25-1 to TRBJ2-3; possibly TRBD1 for D (6 bases). Germline CDR1 MGHDK, CDR2 SYGVNS. The CDR3 is 15 residues long. Trimming pared 3 bases from V and 1 base from J, leaving 11 bases between. The CDR3, as DNA: TGTGCCAGCAGTGAGCCCAGGGGAGGCACAGATACGCAGTATTTT. This gives the protein CASSEPRGGTDTQYF.

The chain couples TRBV4-2 to TRBJ1-1, with unresolved D. Trimming stripped 0 bases from V and 0 bases from J, with 2 bases between. The CDR3 is 13 residues long. The germline V gene has CDR1 LGHNA and CDR2 YNFKEQ. The CDR3 DNA is TGTGCCAGCAGCCAAGATGTGAACACTGAAGCTTTCTTT. This translates into CASSQDVNTEAFF.

The table lists this clone with a few counts. V is TRBV11-1 and J is TRBJ1-1, with a weak D call TRBD1 (6 bases). Trimming removed 3 bases from V and 7 bases from J, with 9 bases in between. This CDR3 is built from 12 residues. Germline-derived CDR1 and CDR2 are SGHAT and FQDESV (reference sequence). DNA for the CDR3: TGTGCCAGCAGCTTTTCAGGGGATGAAGCTTTCTTT. It codes for CASSFSGDEAFF.

The V gene is TRBV7-6, the J gene TRBJ2-3; D might be TRBD2 (5 bases). This CDR3 is 16 amino acids long. Looked up from germline, CDR1 is SGHVS and CDR2 is FNYEAQ. The ends were cut back, 5 bases at V and 0 bases at J, with 15 bases in the middle. CDR3 residues: CASSPRGGRSTDTQYF. The CDR3 DNA follows: TGTGCCAGCAGCCCGCGCGGAGGCAGGAGCACAGATACGCAGTATTTT.

The CDR3 DNA follows: TGTGCCAGCAGTGACAGTGACAGGGGCACTGAAGCTTTCTTT. Its protein product is CASSDSDRGTEAFF. The chain combines TRBV6-4 with TRBJ1-1, with 8 bases fitting TRBD1. CDR1 and CDR2 from the germline V gene are MRHNA and SNTAGT. The CDR3 consists of 14 residues. The ends lost 2 bases at V and 4 bases at J; junction bases unmatched: 3.

The chain carries TRBV24-1 and TRBJ2-3, with D maybe TRBD2 (6 bases). Germline lookup yields CDR1 KGHDR and CDR2 SFDVKD. The CDR3 totals 13 residues. The ends were cut back, 6 bases at V and 5 bases at J, with 11 bases in the middle. CDR3 amino acids: CATSLSGGDTQYF. The CDR3 nucleotides are TGTGCCACCAGTCTGTCCGGGGGAGATACGCAGTATTTT.

The chain is built from TRBV9 and TRBJ2-7; D gene unclear. The CDR3 is made up of 13 amino acids. Germline values: CDR1 SGDLS, CDR2 YYNGEE. The ends were cut back, 3 bases at V and 3 bases at J, with 10 bases in the middle. The CDR3 protein is CASSARTDYEQYF. As DNA, the CDR3 is TGTGCCAGCAGCGCTCGGACGGACTACGAGCAGTACTTC.

The V and J genes are TRBV14 and TRBJ1-4; 10 nucleotides align to TRBD1. In germline, CDR1 is SGHDN, CDR2 FVKESK. CDR3 length: 16 amino acids. Trimming cost V 3 bases and J 7 bases; bases outside gene matches: 8. The CDR3 nucleotides are TGTGCCAGCAGCCAGGGTGCGACAGGGGGCCGTGAAAAACTGTTTTTT. Translating gives CASSQGATGGREKLFF.